The rows below give T cell receptor beta chains drawn from one sample of a study of cytomegalovirus exposure and HLA in healthy donors. Clones were read by immunoSEQ multiplex PCR, and TCRdb kept only the in-frame ones, dropping some. The sample contains about 100,000 clones, about three quarters of which appear only once. The sequenced sample was PBMCs. These TCRs come from a man aged 50 or older in good health and CMV-seropositive. Both conserved end residues are part of each CDR3. Clone size is stated in some rows and not others, as once, few, many or a class when expanded.

>TRBV5-5|NA|TRBJ1-1
CASSLGQENSEAFF
>TRBV27|NA|TRBJ1-1
CASSLRVMDTEAFF
>TRBV18|NA|TRBJ2-5
CASSPRGGGEETQYF
>TRBV14|NA|TRBJ1-4
CASSYRGNEKLFF
>TRBV5-6|NA|NA
CASSLFGGSAYEQYF
>TRBV4-3|NA|NA
CASSQEYPGTYEQYF
>TRBV6-6|once|TRBJ2-2
CASSSRLGTGTGELFF
>TRBV30|NA|TRBJ1-5
CAWSVQGQNQPQHF
>TRBV4-3|NA|TRBJ1-1
CASSQGPRNTEAFF
>TRBV5-4|NA|TRBJ2-3
CASSLAGSGNTQYF
>TRBV29-1|NA|TRBJ2-2
CSVEVGILAGTNTGELFF
>TRBV5-4|few|TRBJ2-7
CASSSRQGSYEQYF
>TRBV5-1|NA|TRBJ2-2
CASSPGTGGPGELFF
>TRBV5-4|NA|TRBJ2-7
CASSGPEGLAGKGEQYF
>TRBV14|NA|TRBJ1-1
CASSQARNRGTEAFF
>TRBV12-5|once|TRBJ1-1
CASGLSMNTEAFF
>TRBV16|NA|TRBJ2-2
CASSQSSTNTGELFF
>TRBV25-1|NA|TRBJ2-5
CASSGTTGQGWETQYF